This is a list of T cell receptor beta chains from one sample in a study of neurological immune-mediated disorders. TCRdb independently ran MiXCR on the 5' RACE reads; one entry per CDR3 protein. The repertoire includes 120,000 or so distinct CDR3 sequences, about 3.4% of them detected once, and 1.3% sits in the top ten. Sequencing was done on a sample of PBMCs. All receptors derive from a woman aged 25 to 45 with multiple sclerosis. CDR3s include the opening cysteine and the closing phenylalanine or tryptophan. A D gene is named only where the DNA matches it firmly. Size values are once, few and many counts, or a class for expanded clones, and some rows have none.

TRBV6-6	TRBJ1-5	many	NA	TGTGCCAGCAGGTATGCGGGGGGTCTGCCCCAGCATTTT	CASRYAGGLPQHF
TRBV12-3/TRBV12-4	TRBJ2-5	many	NA	TGTGCCAGCGGGGGAGAGACCCAGTACTTC	CASGGETQYF
TRBV20-1	TRBJ2-5	few	TRBD2	TGCAGTGCTAGAGATCTTACTAGCGTTCTAGAGACCCAGTACTTC	CSARDLTSVLETQYF
TRBV27	TRBJ1-5	many	NA	TGTGCCAGCAGTTTACGGGATAGCAATCAGCCCCAGCATTTT	CASSLRDSNQPQHF
TRBV6-6	TRBJ2-1	NA	NA	TGTGCCAGCGGTTACCTATCTAGCGCGAATGAGCAGTTCTTC	CASGYLSSANEQFF
TRBV3-1	TRBJ2-4	many	NA	TGTGCCAGCAGCCAAGCCCCAGGGTCCTGGGACATTCAGTACTTC	CASSQAPGSWDIQYF
TRBV7-9	TRBJ2-1	many	NA	TGTGCCAGCAGCTTCGGGACTTACAATGAGCAGTTCTTC	CASSFGTYNEQFF
TRBV20-1	TRBJ2-7	many	NA	TGCAGTGCTGGCAGCGAGAACGGTTACGAGCAGTACTTC	CSAGSENGYEQYF
TRBV7-2	TRBJ2-3	many	TRBD1	TGTGCCAGCAGCTTAGCTTACTCCGGGACAGGACCCACAGATACGCAGTATTTT	CASSLAYSGTGPTDTQYF
TRBV12-3/TRBV12-4	TRBJ2-7	many	NA	TGTGCCAGCAGCCCCCAGGGCTACGAGCAGTACTTC	CASSPQGYEQYF
TRBV12-3/TRBV12-4	TRBJ2-5	many	NA	TGTGCCAGCAGTTTCGAAACGGCGGGGAGGCAAGAGACCCAGTACTTC	CASSFETAGRQETQYF
TRBV7-6	TRBJ2-2	many	NA	TGTGCCAGCAGCTTAGCGTCGGACACCGGGGAGCTGTTTTTT	CASSLASDTGELFF
TRBV6-1	TRBJ1-5	many	NA	TGTGCCAGCAGTGACCGGACACAATTGGCCTATAGCAATCAGCCCCAGCATTTT	CASSDRTQLAYSNQPQHF
TRBV4-3	TRBJ2-3	many	NA	TGCGCCAGCAGCCAAGATTTGAGGGGGTTCACCGATACGCAGTATTTT	CASSQDLRGFTDTQYF
TRBV19	TRBJ2-7	many	TRBD2	TGTGCCACGTCGTCCGGGACTAGCGGGAGTTACGAGCAGTACTTC	CATSSGTSGSYEQYF
TRBV20-1	TRBJ1-4	many	TRBD1	TGCAGTGCTCCTAACAGGGGTGAAGGCCGTGAAAAACTGTTTTTT	CSAPNRGEGREKLFF
TRBV24-1	TRBJ2-3	many	NA	TGTGCCACCAGTGATGGGACCTTCACAGATACGCAGTATTTT	CATSDGTFTDTQYF
TRBV6-2/TRBV6-3	TRBJ2-7	many	NA	TGTGCCAGCAGTCAGTCTTTTTACATCGGCGAGCAGTACTTC	CASSQSFYIGEQYF
TRBV20-1	TRBJ2-7	many	NA	TGCAGTGCTAGAGATTTAACGGGGACCTACGAGCAGTACTTC	CSARDLTGTYEQYF
TRBV5-1	TRBJ2-2	many	NA	TGCGCCAGCAGACAGGAGTTCGGGGAGCTGTTTTTT	CASRQEFGELFF
TRBV9	TRBJ2-3	many	TRBD2	TGTGCCAGCAGCAGGACTAGCGGGGGGCCAAGCTCCACAGATACGCAGTATTTT	CASSRTSGGPSSTDTQYF
TRBV4-3	TRBJ2-3	many	TRBD2	TGCGCCAGCAGGGATTCTAGCGGGATCACAGATACGCAGTATTTT	CASRDSSGITDTQYF
TRBV30	TRBJ2-2	many	NA	TGTGCCAGCCCTGGAGCGGTCAACACCGGGGAGCTGTTTTTT	CASPGAVNTGELFF
TRBV12-3/TRBV12-4	TRBJ1-5	many	NA	TGTGCCAGCAGTTCAACTCCGGGCGGAGGCAATCAGCCCCAGCATTTT	CASSSTPGGGNQPQHF
TRBV25-1	TRBJ2-7	few	TRBD2	TGTGCCAGCAGTGAACGACTAGCGGGAGAAGGTCGGTACTTC	CASSERLAGEGRYF
TRBV6-5	TRBJ1-1	many	NA	TGTGCCAGCAGTAGGGGACGGAACACTGAAGCTTTCTTT	CASSRGRNTEAFF